This record covers a single TCR beta chain. Its cognate antigen has yet to be identified. Base qualities are not recorded, but no much larger clone differs from it by a single base. The data were obtained in a study of T cell responses to AZD1222 COVID-19 vaccine (dated by TCRdb to about 2021). At the level of the whole study: A total of about 230 trial participants underwent TCR sequencing, of whom approximately 210 received two doses of AZD1222 and about 26 received two doses of the MenACWY control vaccine. Enrollment into the trials was organized by age into subgroups of 18-55, 56-69 and 70-plus years, and those subgroups contained roughly 160, 29 and 62 TCR-sequenced participants, respectively. What the authors observed across the whole study: Vaccine-associated CD4 TCRs spanned the whole spike protein, with dominant responses in regions 160-218 and 743-854. After two AZD1222 doses, spike-specific TCR breadth and depth were significantly higher than at day 0 and than in MenACWY recipients. Participants were mostly white British, with more females than males. The authors suggested clonal diversity may have been underestimated. Nearly half of unique spike-specific TCRs reportedly recognized epitopes outside regions mutated in the B.1.351 and B.1.1.7 variants. In the small 56-69-year group, the increase in depth fell short of significance, most likely because of low power. Because no day 14 peak-response samples were available, repertoires were characterized only after the peak T cell response. Conclusions about previously exposed vaccinees are limited because only six or seven AZD1222 recipients were SARS-CoV-2 seropositive at baseline.

The CDR3 has 14 amino acids, counting the end cysteine and phenylalanine. The retained sequence is limited to the CDR3, 42 bases, with the frame set at the first base. Trimming takes 4 bases off V and 6 bases off J; junction bases not matched to a gene: 7. The germline V gene yields KGHSH for CDR1 and LQKENI for CDR2. The CDR3 regions of human TCRbeta chains were analyzed by immunosequencing. Under the source paper's analysis protocol: Repertoire TCRs were checked for matches against a reference library of SARS-CoV-2-specific TCRs that had been generated using the MIRA antigen-specificity platform. Breadth was defined as the fraction of unique TCRs that were SARS-CoV-2-associated, and depth was defined as the fraction of total T cells that were SARS-CoV-2-associated. Using the MIRA data, each spike-specific TCR was mapped to the spike region that the TCR reacts to and placed in a CD4 or CD8 class. Log10-transformed breadth and depth values were compared by one-way ANOVA with Sidak's multiple comparisons tests. TCRdb stores this immuneACCESS table with in-frame sequences only. Part of the clones is absent; in the studies checked, under half of the shortfall reflects unresolved V genes, and no reason is known for the rest. That table gives V, J and clone size, and the DNA gave D and trimming. Counted in this sample were some 150,000 clones; 85% to 95% of them appeared once. Around 1% of the sample goes to the ten largest clones.

The time point tag for this specimen amounts to: baseline before first vaccination. The sample's treatment or condition, from its label and the paper: meningococcal conjugate vaccine given as trial control. Vaccinee samples were obtained from the UK trials COV001 and COV002, which included a single-blind randomized controlled phase 2/3 trial of AZD1222 (ChAdOx1 nCoV-19) in healthy adults. Trial participant PBMC samples were collected at day 0 and day 28 after the second dose for TCRbeta chain sequencing. The specimen was peripheral blood, collected on day 0 of MenACWY control vaccination. The receptor comes from an adult in good health. The chain links TRBV18 with TRBJ2-7; 9 central bases correspond to TRBD1. CDR3 reads: CASSLGTGLAEQYF. The DNA sequence is as follows: TGTGCCAGCTCACTAGGGACAGGGTTAGCCGAGCAGTACTTC.